This TCR beta chain originates from a study of T cells in localized non-small cell lung cancer (TCRdb year 2020). Background for the entire study: T cell repertoires of 200 to 250 early-stage NSCLC patients were analyzed, with tumors being compared against uninvolved tumor-adjacent lungs. The cohort comprised approximately 240 treatment-naïve NSCLC patients with resected, localized lung tumors. A mean age of approximately 66 years was recorded for the NSCLC patients, of whom around 120 were male and 95 to 110 were female.

As concerns this clone: The clone's antigen remains unknown. It has no much larger one-base neighbor in the sample; base qualities were not kept.

Here is what the overall study found, with its caveats: A median of 57 of the top 100 tumor clones were detected in paired uninvolved adjacent lung, and under 30 of these tumor clones were also found among the top 100 clones of the paired uninvolved adjacent lung. The highest T cell clonality was observed in uninvolved tumor-adjacent lung, where clonality exceeded that of tumor, suggesting that antigenic responses were more focused in uninvolved tumor-adjacent lung. Because multi-region sequencing of the tumors was not done, intratumor heterogeneity could not be ruled out. Higher blood T cell density associated with longer overall survival, while higher adjacent-lung clonality associated with shorter survival. Because of the exploratory design, TCR variables were selected using unadjusted p-values without false-discovery rate correction.

At diagnosis, tumor, uninvolved tumor-adjacent lung and peripheral blood were collected and then preserved as a mix of FFPE and fresh-frozen material. Blood samples were analyzed as peripheral blood mononuclear cells for TCR repertoire profiling. The immunoSEQ Assay was used to sequence TCR beta CDR3 regions from DNA. In the paper's pipeline: To compute T cell density, TCR beta template counts were normalized to usable DNA, which was estimated by amplifying housekeeping genes. Richness was estimated with the preseqR package, extrapolating to 400,000 templates for PBMC samples and 120,000 templates for tissue samples. Clonality was defined by subtracting Pielou's evenness from one. Tissue-enriched TCRs were identified by differential abundance testing using productive amino-acid clonotypes, minimum total count 5 and alpha 0.1. The Jaccard Index and the Morisita Overlap Index were used to measure repertoire overlap between compartments. GLIPH grouped TCR beta CDR3s together with public tetramer-defined viral CDR3s, and a viral motif had to include at least three viral sequences and show V-gene enrichment. This immuneACCESS table, as held by TCRdb, lists in-frame sequences with V and J called but not all clones. Of the missing ones, under half trace to an unresolved V gene in checked studies; the others have no known cause. V and J calls plus clone size are reproduced from that table; the DNA served to infer D and trimming. Across this sample there are some 24,000 clones, with 80% to 95% seen only once. Nearly 15% of the sample comes from the top ten.

V loses 1 base of germline sequence and J loses 5 bases, and the interval between the two ends is 15 bases. Looking up the germline V gene yields CDR1 SGHVS and CDR2 FNYEAQ. From the cysteine up to the phenylalanine, the CDR3 has a length of 16 residues. Of the read, only the CDR3 DNA is kept; its 48 bases are in frame from base 1. The specimen was peripheral blood, collected before any cancer treatment. The sequence was collected from a man aged 35-75 years with stage III squamous cell lung carcinoma. The rearranged segments are TRBV7-6 and TRBJ2-1, with TRBD1 tentatively as D gene (6 bases match). The CDR3 reads as follows: CASSLGTGLVNNEQFF. The sequenced DNA is TGTGCCAGCAGCTTAGGAACAGGGCTAGTAAACAATGAGCAGTTCTTC.